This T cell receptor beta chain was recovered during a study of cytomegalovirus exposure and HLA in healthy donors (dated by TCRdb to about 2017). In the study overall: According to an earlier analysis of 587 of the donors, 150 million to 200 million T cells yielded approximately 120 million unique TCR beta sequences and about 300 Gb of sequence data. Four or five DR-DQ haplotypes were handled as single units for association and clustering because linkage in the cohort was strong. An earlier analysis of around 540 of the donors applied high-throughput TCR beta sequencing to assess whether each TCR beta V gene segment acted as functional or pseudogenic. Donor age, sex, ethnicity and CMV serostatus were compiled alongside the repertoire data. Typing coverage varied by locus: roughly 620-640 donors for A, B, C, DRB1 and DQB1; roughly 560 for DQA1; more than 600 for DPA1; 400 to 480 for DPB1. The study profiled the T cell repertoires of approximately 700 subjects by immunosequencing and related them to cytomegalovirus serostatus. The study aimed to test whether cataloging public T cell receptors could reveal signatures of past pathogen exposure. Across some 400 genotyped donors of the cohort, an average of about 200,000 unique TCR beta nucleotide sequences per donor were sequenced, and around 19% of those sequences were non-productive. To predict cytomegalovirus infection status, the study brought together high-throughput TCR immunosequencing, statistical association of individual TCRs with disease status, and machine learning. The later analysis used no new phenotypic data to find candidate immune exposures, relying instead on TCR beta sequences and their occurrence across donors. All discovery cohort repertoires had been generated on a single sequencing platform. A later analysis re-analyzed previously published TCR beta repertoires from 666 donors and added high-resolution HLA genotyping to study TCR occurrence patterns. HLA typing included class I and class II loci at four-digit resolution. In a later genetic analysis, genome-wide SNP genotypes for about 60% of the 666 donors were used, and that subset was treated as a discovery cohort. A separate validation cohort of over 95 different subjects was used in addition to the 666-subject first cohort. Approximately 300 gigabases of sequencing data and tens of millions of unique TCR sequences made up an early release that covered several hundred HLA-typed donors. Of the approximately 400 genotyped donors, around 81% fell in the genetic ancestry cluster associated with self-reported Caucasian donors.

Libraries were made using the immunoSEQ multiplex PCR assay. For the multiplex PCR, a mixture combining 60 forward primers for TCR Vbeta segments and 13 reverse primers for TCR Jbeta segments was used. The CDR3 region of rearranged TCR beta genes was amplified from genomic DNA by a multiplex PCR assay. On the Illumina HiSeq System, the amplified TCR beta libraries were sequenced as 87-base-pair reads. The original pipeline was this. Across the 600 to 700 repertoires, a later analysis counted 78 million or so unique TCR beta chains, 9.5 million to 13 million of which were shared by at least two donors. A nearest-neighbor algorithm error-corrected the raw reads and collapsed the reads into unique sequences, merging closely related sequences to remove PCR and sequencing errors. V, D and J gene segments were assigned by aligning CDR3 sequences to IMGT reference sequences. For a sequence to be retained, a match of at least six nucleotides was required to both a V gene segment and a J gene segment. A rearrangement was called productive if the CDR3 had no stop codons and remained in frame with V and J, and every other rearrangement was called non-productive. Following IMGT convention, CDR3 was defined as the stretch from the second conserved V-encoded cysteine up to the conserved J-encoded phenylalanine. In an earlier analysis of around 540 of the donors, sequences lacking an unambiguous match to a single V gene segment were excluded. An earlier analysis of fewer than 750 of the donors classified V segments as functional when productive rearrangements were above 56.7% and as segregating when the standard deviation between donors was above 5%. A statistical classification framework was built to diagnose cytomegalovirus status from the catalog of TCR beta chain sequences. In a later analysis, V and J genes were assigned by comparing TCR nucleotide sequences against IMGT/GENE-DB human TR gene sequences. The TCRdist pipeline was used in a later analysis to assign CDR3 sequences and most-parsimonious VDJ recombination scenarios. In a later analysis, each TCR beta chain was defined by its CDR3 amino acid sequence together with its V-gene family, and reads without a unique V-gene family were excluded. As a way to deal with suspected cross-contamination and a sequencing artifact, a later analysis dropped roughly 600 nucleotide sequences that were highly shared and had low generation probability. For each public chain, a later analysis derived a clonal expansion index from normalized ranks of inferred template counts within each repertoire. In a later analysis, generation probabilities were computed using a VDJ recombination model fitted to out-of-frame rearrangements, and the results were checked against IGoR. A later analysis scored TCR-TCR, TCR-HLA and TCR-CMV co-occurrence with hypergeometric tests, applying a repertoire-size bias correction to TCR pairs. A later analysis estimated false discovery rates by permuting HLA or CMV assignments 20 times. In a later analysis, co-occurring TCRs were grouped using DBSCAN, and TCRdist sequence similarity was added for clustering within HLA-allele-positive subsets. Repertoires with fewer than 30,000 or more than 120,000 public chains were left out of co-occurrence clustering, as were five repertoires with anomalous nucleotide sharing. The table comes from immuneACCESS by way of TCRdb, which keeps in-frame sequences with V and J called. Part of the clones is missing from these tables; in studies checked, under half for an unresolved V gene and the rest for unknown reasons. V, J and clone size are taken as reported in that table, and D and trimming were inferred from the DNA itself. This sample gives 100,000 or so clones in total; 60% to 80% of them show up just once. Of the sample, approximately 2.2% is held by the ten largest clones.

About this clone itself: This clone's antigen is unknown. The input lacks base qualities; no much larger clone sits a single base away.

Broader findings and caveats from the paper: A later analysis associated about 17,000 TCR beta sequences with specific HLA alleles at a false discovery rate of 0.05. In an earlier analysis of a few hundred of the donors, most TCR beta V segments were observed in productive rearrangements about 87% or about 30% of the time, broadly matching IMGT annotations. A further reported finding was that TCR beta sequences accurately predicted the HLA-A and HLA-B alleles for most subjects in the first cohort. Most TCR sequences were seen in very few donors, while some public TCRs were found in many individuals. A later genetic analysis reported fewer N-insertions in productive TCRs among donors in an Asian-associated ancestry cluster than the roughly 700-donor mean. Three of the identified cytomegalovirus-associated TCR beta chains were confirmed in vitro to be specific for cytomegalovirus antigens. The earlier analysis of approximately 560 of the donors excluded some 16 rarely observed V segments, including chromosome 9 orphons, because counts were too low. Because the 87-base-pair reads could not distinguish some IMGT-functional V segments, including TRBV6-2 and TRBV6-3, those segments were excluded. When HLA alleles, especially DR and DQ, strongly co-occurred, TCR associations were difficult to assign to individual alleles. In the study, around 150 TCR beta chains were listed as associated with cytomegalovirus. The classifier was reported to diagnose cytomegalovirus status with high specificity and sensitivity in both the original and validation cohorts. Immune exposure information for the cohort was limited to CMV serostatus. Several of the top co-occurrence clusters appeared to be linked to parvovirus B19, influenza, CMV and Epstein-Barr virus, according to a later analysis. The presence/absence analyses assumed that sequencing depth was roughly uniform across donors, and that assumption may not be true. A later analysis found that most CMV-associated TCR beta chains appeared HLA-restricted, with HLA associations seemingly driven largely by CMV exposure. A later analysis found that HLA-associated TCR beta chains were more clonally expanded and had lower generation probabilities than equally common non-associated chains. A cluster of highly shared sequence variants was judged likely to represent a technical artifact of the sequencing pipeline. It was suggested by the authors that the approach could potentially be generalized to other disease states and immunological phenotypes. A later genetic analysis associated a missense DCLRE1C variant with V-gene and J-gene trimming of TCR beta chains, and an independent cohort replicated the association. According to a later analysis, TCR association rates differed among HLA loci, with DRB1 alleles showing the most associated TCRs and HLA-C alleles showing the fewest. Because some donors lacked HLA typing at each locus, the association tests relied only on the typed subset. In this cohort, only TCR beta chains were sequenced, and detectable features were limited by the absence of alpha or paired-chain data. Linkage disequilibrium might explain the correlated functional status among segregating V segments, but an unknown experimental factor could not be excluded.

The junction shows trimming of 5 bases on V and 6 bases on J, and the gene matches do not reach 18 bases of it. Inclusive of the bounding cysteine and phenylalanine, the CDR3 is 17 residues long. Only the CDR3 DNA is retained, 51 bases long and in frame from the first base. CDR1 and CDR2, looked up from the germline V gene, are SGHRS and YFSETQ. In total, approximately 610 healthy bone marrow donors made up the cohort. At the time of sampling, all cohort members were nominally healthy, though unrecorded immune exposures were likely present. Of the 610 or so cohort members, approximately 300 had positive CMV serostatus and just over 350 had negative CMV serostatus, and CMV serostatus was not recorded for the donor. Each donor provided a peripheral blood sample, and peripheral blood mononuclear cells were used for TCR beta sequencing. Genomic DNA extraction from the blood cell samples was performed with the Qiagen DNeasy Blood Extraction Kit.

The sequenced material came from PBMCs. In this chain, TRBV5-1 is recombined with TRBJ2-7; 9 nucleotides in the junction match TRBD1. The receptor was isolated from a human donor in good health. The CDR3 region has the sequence CASSPYRGQVGVSEQYF. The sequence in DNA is TGCGCCAGCAGTCCCTACAGGGGGCAGGTCGGTGTAAGCGAGCAGTACTTC.